This T cell receptor beta chain was obtained from a study of beta chain features in type 1 diabetes. Broader study findings: TCRB CDR3 length was moderately but significantly reduced in all four CD4+ subsets of Type 1 diabetes patients. A pattern of fewer insertions and more deletions at VDJ junctions was seen in type 1 diabetes patients.

On this clone itself: The antigen is not known.

Germline V gene sequence: CDR1 WSHSY, CDR2 SAAADI. V was pared by 7 bases and J by 10 bases, with 7 bases of the junction left unmatched. The CDR3 contains 12 residues. Expressed TCRB transcripts got sequenced, as all isolated RNA was reverse transcribed. The assay was immunoSEQ multiplex PCR, and TCRdb's table has in-frame clones only and misses some. Of 600,000 to 700,000 clones listed, around 15% are singletons. Sequencing input: naive CD4+ T cells from blood. This TCR derives from a man between 18 and 29 years old with type 1 diabetes. This chain uses TRBV10-2 with TRBJ2-1; 7 positions match TRBD2. DNA of the CDR3: TGCGCCAGCACTGCTGGGAGGGGAGAGCAGTTCTTC. Translating gives CASTAGRGEQFF.